One sample yielded the 32 T cell receptor beta chains listed below, sequenced in a study of cytomegalovirus exposure and HLA in healthy donors. The study ran its PCR with 60 Vbeta and 13 Jbeta primers. The assay was immunoSEQ multiplex PCR, and TCRdb's table has in-frame clones only and misses some. The sample consists of approximately 140,000 clones, approximately 80% of them appearing once. Sequencing used PBMCs. The receptor set was obtained from a middle-aged woman in good health and CMV-seronegative.

This chain joins TRBV19 and TRBJ2-2; D unresolved. CDR3 length: 12 residues. V lost 6 bases, J lost 1 base, and 3 bases lay in between. Germline lookup yields CDR1 LNHDA and CDR2 SQIVND (reference sequence). The CDR3 DNA reads TGTGCCAGTAGACAGAACACCGGGGAGCTGTTTTTT. Translated: CASRQNTGELFF.

This chain joins TRBV18 and TRBJ1-2; D gene unclear. Trimming stripped 4 bases from V and 13 bases from J, with 16 bases between. Germline lookup yields CDR1 KGHSH and CDR2 LQKENI. The CDR3 has 12 residues. As DNA, the CDR3 is TGTGCCAGCTCACGACCGGGCCTCGCCGTCACCTTC. It specifies CASSRPGLAVTF.

The chain employs TRBV5-4 and TRBJ2-5, with TRBD2 matching 8 bases. Per germline, CDR1 SGHNT and CDR2 YYREEE (reference sequence). This CDR3 has 16 residues. V was pared by 3 bases and J by 5 bases, with 12 bases of the junction left unmatched. CDR3 region: CASSSGGAGAWETQYF. CDR3 coding DNA: TGTGCCAGCAGCTCCGGAGGAGCGGGGGCGTGGGAGACCCAGTACTTC.

This clone was seen just once. The junction differs from germline at one of its ends, possibly a read error. This chain connects TRBV7-2 to TRBJ2-4, with TRBD1 identical over 8 bases. Germline-derived CDR1 and CDR2 are SGHTA and FQGNSA. CDR3 length equals 14 residues. The CDR3 DNA is TGTGCCAACAGCCGGCAGGGGGCGGGTAACATTCAGTACTTC. Amino acid sequence: CANSRQGAGNIQYF.

This clone occurred a few times. This chain joins TRBV27 and TRBJ1-2; D possibly corresponds to TRBD1 (5 bases). Trimming cost V 6 bases and J 1 base, with 18 bases left between them. Germline lookup yields CDR1 MNHEY and CDR2 SMNVEV (reference sequence). The CDR3 extends over 16 amino acids. The CDR3 nucleotides read TGTGCCAGCAGGTCTGATTGGGGGACTGTTAACTATGGCTACACCTTC. This sequence encodes CASRSDWGTVNYGYTF.

This clone occurred once. The V and J genes are TRBV28 and TRBJ1-2, with unresolved D. V was pared by 8 bases and J by 5 bases, with 9 bases between. The V gene's germline CDR1 is MDHEN and CDR2 SYDVKM. This CDR3 is 11 amino acids long. As DNA, the CDR3 is TGTGCCAGCGAGACATATTATGGCTACACCTTC. It translates to CASETYYGYTF.

The V call is TRBV5-1, the J call TRBJ1-6; 7 bases line up with TRBD1. Germline CDR1 reads SGHRS; CDR2 reads YFSETQ. J lost 0 bases, V lost 4 bases, and 7 bases had no gene match. This CDR3 region has 17 residues. The CDR3 spells CASSPMDRSSYNSPLHF. The CDR3 DNA sequence: TGCGCCAGCAGCCCCATGGACAGGAGCTCCTATAATTCACCCCTCCACTTT.

The chain employs TRBV30 and TRBJ2-5; TRBD2 aligns across 7 bases. V dropped 1 base and J dropped 2; count of bases not matched to a gene: 10. The length of the CDR3 is 16 residues. Germline CDR1 and CDR2: GTSNPN and SVGIG (reference sequence). The CDR3 sequence: CAWSAWGGGGQETQYF. In DNA form, the CDR3 reads TGTGCCTGGAGTGCGTGGGGGGGTGGTGGGCAAGAGACCCAGTACTTC.

This chain links TRBV18 with TRBJ1-2, with no clear D. The CDR3 has 15 amino acids. V gave up 1 base and J gave up 0 bases, with 9 bases separating them. From germline, CDR1 is KGHSH and CDR2 LQKENI. CDR3 region: CASSPLPGSNYGYTF. The CDR3 coding sequence is TGTGCCAGCTCACCACTTCCGGGGTCTAACTATGGCTACACCTTC.

This clone was detected once. V is TRBV4-2 and J is TRBJ2-3; 8 positions agree with TRBD2. CDR1 is LGHNA and CDR2 is YNFKEQ in the germline V gene. The CDR3 sequence is 18 residues long. Unmatched junction bases numbered 12, after V lost 0 bases and J lost 4 bases. The CDR3 sequence: CASSQDRAGGAMADTQYF. For the CDR3, the DNA is TGTGCCAGCAGCCAAGATAGGGCCGGGGGGGCAATGGCAGATACGCAGTATTTT.

The rearrangement joins TRBV18 to TRBJ1-2, with a tentative D call TRBD1 (5 bases). The CDR3 contains 18 residues. Trimming took 0 bases from V and 0 from J, leaving 17 bases between them. Germline CDR1 is KGHSH and CDR2 is LQKENI. The CDR3 bases are TGTGCCAGCTCACCACCGGGGCAGAACCGAGCTTCTAACTATGGCTACACCTTC. Protein: CASSPPGQNRASNYGYTF.

The chain combines TRBV11-2 with TRBJ2-7; TRBD2 agrees at 12 bases. V gave up 0 bases and J gave up 11 bases; unmatched junction bases: 11. Germline V lookup: CDR1 SGHAT, CDR2 FQNNGV. The CDR3 has 16 residues. Written as DNA, the CDR3 is TGTGCCAGCAGCTTAGAACGGCCTAGCGGGAGGGCCGGCAAGTACTTC. As protein: CASSLERPSGRAGKYF.

Note on this clone: At one end the junction does not follow the germline gene, possibly because of a read error. This chain connects TRBV28 to TRBJ2-6, with D perhaps TRBD1 (5 bases). CDR1 and CDR2 (germline): MDHEN, SYDVKM. The CDR3 is made up of 15 amino acids. CDR3: CASSFSGPRANGLTF. CDR3 bases: TGTGCCAGCAGTTTTTCAGGGCCCAGGGCCAACGGCCTGACTTTC.

V usage is TRBV18 and J usage is TRBJ2-2; the D is unclear. Trimming took off 2 bases at V and 5 bases at J, with 15 bases between the two ends. Germline CDR1 and CDR2: KGHSH and LQKENI. The length of the CDR3 is 16 residues. This CDR3 is CASSPVTQTLTGELFF. DNA for the CDR3: TGTGCCAGCTCACCAGTAACACAAACCTTAACCGGGGAGCTGTTTTTT.

This rearrangement joins TRBV6-1 to TRBJ1-5; a weak D match, TRBD1 (5 bases). CDR1 MNHNS and CDR2 SASEGT come from the germline V gene. The CDR3 has 15 amino acids. Trimming removed 0 bases at V and 5 bases at J, with 11 bases between. In nucleotides, the CDR3 is TGTGCCAGCAGTGAAGCGGGAGGGGTGCATCAGCCCCAGCATTTT. It is translated as CASSEAGGVHQPQHF.

The chain links TRBV5-1 to TRBJ1-6; D ambiguous. The CDR3 is 15 residues long. Germline lookup yields CDR1 SGHRS and CDR2 YFSETQ. Trimming took 3 bases from V and 5 from J, leaving 12 bases between them. The CDR3 reads CASSYGLQNNSPLHF. The CDR3 DNA follows: TGCGCCAGCAGCTATGGGCTCCAAAATAATTCACCCCTCCACTTT.

CDR3 in DNA: TGTGCCAGCAGTCCAGGGGTGAGCAATCAGCCCCAGCATTTT. This encodes CASSPGVSNQPQHF. The gene calls are TRBV4-2 and TRBJ1-5; perhaps TRBD1 as D (6 bases). The germline gives CDR1 LGHNA, CDR2 YNFKEQ. CDR3 length: 14 amino acids. Trimming pared 6 bases from V and 1 base from J, leaving 10 bases between.

This clone has just one count. The V gene is TRBV2, the J gene TRBJ1-1, with D perhaps TRBD1 (6 bases). The CDR3 consists of 13 residues. Germline values: CDR1 SNHLY, CDR2 FYNNEI. V was trimmed by 6 bases and J by 1 base, leaving 9 bases between them. DNA for the CDR3: TGTGCCAGCAGACAGGGAGAGAACACTGAAGCTTTCTTT. Translated, it gives CASRQGENTEAFF.

The chain couples TRBV28 to TRBJ2-7, with 7 bases matching TRBD1. The CDR3 is 14 amino acids. J lost 12 bases, V lost 5 bases, and 16 bases had no gene match. Germline V gives CDR1 MDHEN, CDR2 SYDVKM. The CDR3 DNA is TGTGCCAGCAGTCCGACGGGACAGCCCCAGCATAGGTACTTC. Amino acids: CASSPTGQPQHRYF.

This chain joins TRBV7-3 and TRBJ2-1; the D gene is possibly TRBD1 (6 bases). CDR1 SGHTA and CDR2 FQGTGA come from the germline V gene. Trimming took off 4 bases at V and 8 bases at J, with 15 bases between the two ends. This CDR3 comprises 14 residues. The CDR3 is CASSSPSAGDEQFF. Written as DNA, the CDR3 is TGTGCCAGCAGCTCCCCTTCGGCAGGGGATGAGCAGTTCTTC.

The gene calls are TRBV10-3 and TRBJ2-3, with D hard to call. With 6 bases removed from V and 2 bases from J, the gap between germline ends came to 6 bases. This CDR3 region has 12 residues. Germline V gene lookup returns CDR1 ENHRY and CDR2 SYGVKD. CDR3 amino acids: CAISTYTDTQYF. The DNA for the CDR3 is TGTGCCATCAGCACTTACACAGATACGCAGTATTTT.

J is TRBJ2-7 and V is TRBV7-2; D uncertain. Germline V CDR1 and CDR2: SGHTA, FQGNSA. CDR3 length: 13 amino acids. V gave up 1 base and J gave up 1 base, with 5 bases separating them. CDR3 nucleotide sequence: TGTGCCAGCAGCTTAGTACGGTCCTACGAGCAGTACTTC. It translates to CASSLVRSYEQYF. Using reference TRBV7-2 and TRBJ2-7 for the parts outside the CDR3, the full variable domain is GAGVSQSPSNKVTEKGKDVELRCDPISGHTALYWYRQSLGQGLEFLIYFQGNSAPDKSGLPSDRFSAERTGGSVSTLTIQRTQQEDSAVYLCASSLVRSYEQYFGPGTRLTVT.

CDR3 DNA: TGTGCCAGCAGTGGAGCGGGGGGTTTCTCTGGGGCCAACGTCCTGACTTTC. Protein: CASSGAGGFSGANVLTF. The chain carries TRBV27 and TRBJ2-6; 9 nucleotides line up with TRBD2. From germline, CDR1 is MNHEY and CDR2 SMNVEV (reference sequence). Germline trimming cut 5 bases from V and 0 bases from J; bases unmatched to any gene: 5. The CDR3 covers 17 residues.

This clone occurred a few times. The chain recombines TRBV5-1 with TRBJ2-3; tentatively, D is TRBD1 (6 bases). CDR1 and CDR2 from the germline V gene are SGHRS and YFSETQ. This CDR3 region has 15 residues. V was shortened by 0 bases and J by 4 bases, with 12 bases between the two germline ends. The CDR3 is CASSLAVGQADTQYF. Written as DNA, the CDR3 is TGCGCCAGCAGCTTGGCCGTGGGACAAGCAGATACGCAGTATTTT.

The rearrangement uses TRBV19 and TRBJ1-1; a possible D gene is TRBD1 (5 bases). CDR1 is LNHDA and CDR2 is SQIVND in the germline V gene (reference sequence). V lost 5 bases and J 5 bases, leaving 21 bases between the germline ends. The CDR3 runs to 16 residues. CDR3 in DNA: TGTGCCAGTAGTGCGTATCTGGGGGGGGATAGGACTGAAGCTTTCTTT. Protein product: CASSAYLGGDRTEAFF. Filled out from reference TRBV19 and TRBJ1-1, the complete variable domain reads DGGITQSPKYLFRKEGQNVTLSCEQNLNHDAMYWYRQDPGQGLRLIYYSQIVNDFQKGDIAEGYSVSREKKESFPLTVTSAQKNPTAFYLCASSAYLGGDRTEAFFGQGTRLTVV.

This clone has just one count. This chain connects TRBV30 to TRBJ2-1; TRBD2 matches at 9 bases. V dropped 7 bases and J dropped 0; count of bases not matched to a gene: 1. This CDR3 region has 13 residues. Germline V CDR1 and CDR2: GTSNPN, SVGIG (reference sequence). CDR3 region: CAYSGSSYNEQFF. The DNA for the CDR3 is TGTGCCTATAGCGGGAGCTCCTACAATGAGCAGTTCTTC.

The CDR3 region is CASRQVSGRIHEQYF. The CDR3 region has the DNA TGTGCCAGCAGGCAGGTTAGCGGGAGAATCCACGAGCAGTACTTC. The genes are TRBV6-5 and TRBJ2-7, with 9 bases lining up with TRBD2. J was trimmed by 5 bases and V by 6 bases; bases with no gene match: 11. This CDR3 has 15 residues. The germline gives CDR1 MNHEY, CDR2 SVGAGI.

Points on this clone: This same CDR3 is encoded by further DNA sequences in the sample. The V call is TRBV28, the J call TRBJ2-1; D is uncertain. CDR1 and CDR2 (germline): MDHEN, SYDVKM. This CDR3 contains 12 residues. V shed 2 bases and J shed 7 bases, with 6 bases lying between them. The CDR3 nucleotides read TGTGCCAGCAGTTTAGCCGGGAATGAGCAGTTCTTC. It yields the protein CASSLAGNEQFF.

V usage is TRBV18 and J usage is TRBJ1-6; 7 positions match TRBD1. The V gene end was trimmed by 5 bases and the J gene end by 10 bases; junction bases not matched to a gene: 17. CDR3 size: 17 residues. CDR1 is KGHSH and CDR2 is LQKENI in the germline V gene. DNA of the CDR3: TGTGCCAGCTCAGAAAGGGACAGCGGAGAGATTGGCTCACCCCTCCACTTT. This gives the protein CASSERDSGEIGSPLHF.

V usage is TRBV11-1 and J usage is TRBJ2-7, with TRBD1 matching over 10 bases. CDR3 length: 14 amino acids. With 6 bases clipped from V and 3 bases from J, the junction kept 5 bases outside the gene matches. Germline CDR1 reads SGHAT; CDR2 reads FQDESV (reference sequence). CDR3 sequence (DNA): TGTGCCAGCAGTTCAAGGACAGGGGGCTACGAGCAGTACTTC. Translating it yields CASSSRTGGYEQYF.

This sequence joins TRBV5-5 and TRBJ2-1; 11 bases map to TRBD2. CDR1 is SGHKS, CDR2 YYEKEE, per germline (reference sequence). CDR3 length: 15 residues. V shed 0 bases, J shed 8 bases, and the junction held 4 bases outside the gene matches. CDR3 residues: CASSLVTSGSDEQFF. CDR3 DNA sequence: TGTGCCAGCAGCTTGGTTACTAGCGGGAGCGATGAGCAGTTCTTC.

V is TRBV7-9 and J is TRBJ2-5; 9 bases agree with TRBD1. CDR3 length: 17 amino acids. CDR1 SEHNR and CDR2 FQNEAQ come from the germline V gene (reference sequence). With 6 bases clipped from V and 2 bases from J, the junction kept 13 bases outside the gene matches. Here the CDR3 reads CASRVDRGSVFQETQYF. The CDR3 DNA sequence: TGTGCCAGCAGGGTGGACAGGGGCTCGGTATTTCAAGAGACCCAGTACTTC. The full variable domain, with the rest looked up from reference TRBV7-9 and TRBJ2-5, is DTGVSQNPRHKITKRGQNVTFRCDPISEHNRLYWYRQTLGQGPEFLTYFQNEAQLEKSRLLSDRFSAERPKGSFSTLEIQRTEQGDSAMYLCASRVDRGSVFQETQYFGPGTRLLVL.